This T cell receptor (beta chain) comes out of a study of blood T cell repertoires in COVID-19. Study-level information: Collection of acute and convalescent COVID-19 samples took place in the United States, Italy and Spain.

The authors' processing: Amplified reference gene primers provided the basis for estimating nucleated cell counts. Here immunoSEQ multiplex PCR was the method, and the copy in TCRdb shows in-frame clones only, minus some. V and J calls and clone size are given by that table; D and trimming were obtained from the DNA. The data contain 80,000 to 95,000 clones, 86% of them singletons. The sequencing sample was made of peripheral blood. The sequence came from a man aged 50 to 59 with active or convalescent COVID-19.

For the CDR3, the DNA is TGTGCCACCAGTGCCTTGACAGGGGGCACCGGGGAGCTGTTTTTT. Translated: CATSALTGGTGELFF. V gene TRBV24-1 combines with J gene TRBJ2-2, with 9 bases fitting TRBD1. Germline V CDR1 and CDR2: KGHDR, SFDVKD. This CDR3 spans 15 amino acids. Losses at the gene ends were 5 bases for V and 4 bases for J; bases not matched to a gene: 4.